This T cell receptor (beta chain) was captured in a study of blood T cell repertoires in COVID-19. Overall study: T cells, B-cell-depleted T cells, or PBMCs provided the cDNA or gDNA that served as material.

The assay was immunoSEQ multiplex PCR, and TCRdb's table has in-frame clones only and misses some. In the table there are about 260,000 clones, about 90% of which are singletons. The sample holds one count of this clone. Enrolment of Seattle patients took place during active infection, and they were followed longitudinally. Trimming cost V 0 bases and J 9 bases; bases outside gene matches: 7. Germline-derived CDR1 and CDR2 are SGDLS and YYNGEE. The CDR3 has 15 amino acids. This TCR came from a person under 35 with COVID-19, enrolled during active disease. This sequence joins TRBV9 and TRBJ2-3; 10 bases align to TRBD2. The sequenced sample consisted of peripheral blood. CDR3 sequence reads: CASSVEGLAGATQYF. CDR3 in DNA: TGTGCCAGCAGCGTAGAGGGGCTAGCGGGAGCCACGCAGTATTTT.